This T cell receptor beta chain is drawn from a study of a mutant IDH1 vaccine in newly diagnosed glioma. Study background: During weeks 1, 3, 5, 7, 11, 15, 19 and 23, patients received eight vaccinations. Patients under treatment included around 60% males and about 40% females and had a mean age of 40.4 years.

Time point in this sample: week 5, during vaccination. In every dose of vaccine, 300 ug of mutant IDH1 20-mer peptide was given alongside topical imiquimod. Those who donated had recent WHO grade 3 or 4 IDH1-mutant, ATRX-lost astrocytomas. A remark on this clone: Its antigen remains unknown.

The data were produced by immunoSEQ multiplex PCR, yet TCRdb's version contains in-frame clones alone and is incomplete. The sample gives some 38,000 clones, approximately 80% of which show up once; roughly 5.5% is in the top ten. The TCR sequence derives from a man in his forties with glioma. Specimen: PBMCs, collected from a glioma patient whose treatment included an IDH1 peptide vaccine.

The CDR3, as DNA: TGTGCTAGTGGAAACAGGGACAGTAACTATGGCTACACCTTC. Amino acid sequence: CASGNRDSNYGYTF. The V and J genes are TRBV12-5 and TRBJ1-2; 7 nucleotides line up with TRBD1. Germline V CDR1 and CDR2: LGHNT, FRNRAP. Trimming took 6 bases from V and 1 from J; bases not matched to a gene: 5. CDR3 length: 14 residues.